This paragraph reports one T cell receptor (beta chain). Sequence at one end of the junction differs from germline and may be a read error. A modified ARM-PCR protocol with three rounds of nested PCR amplified TCRbeta. Each CDR3 protein is one row after TCRdb ran MiXCR on the multiplex PCR reads. The sample includes more than 55,000 distinct CDR3 sequences, 65% to 80% seen only once; the top ten take under 55%. This sample's RNA came from whole unsorted tissue. This non-tumor lung sample came from over 3 cm beyond the tumor edge. The sample comes from a study of tumor and adjacent non-tumor tissue in lung cancer. Germline CDR1 reads MNHNY; CDR2 reads SVGAGI (reference sequence). There are 13 residues in the CDR3.

The sequence was obtained from a man in his fifties or sixties with non-small cell lung cancer. Sequencing was performed on distant non-tumor lung tissue. This rearrangement joins TRBV6-6 to TRBJ2-3, with 7 bases aligning to TRBD2. CDR3 DNA: TGTGTCACCACACCGGGAGGCGAGGATACGAAGTATTTT. Its protein is CVTTPGGEDTKYF.